Listed below are T cell receptor beta chains from one sample, sequenced in a study of T-cell memory formation after mild COVID-19. Using its own MiXCR run on the 5' RACE reads, TCRdb lists one record per CDR3 protein. The sample consists of approximately 500,000 distinct CDR3 sequences, 25% of them appearing once. The specimen sequenced was PBMCs or a T cell subset sorted from them (not recorded which). These receptors all stem from an adult woman who had mild COVID-19 (a few samples of this study predate the infection). Cell type and time point are not known. Both conserved end residues are part of each CDR3. Each record gives: CDR3 DNA, CDR3 protein, J gene, clone size, V gene, D gene. D genes are given only for firm matches. Part of the rows lack a size; the others show once, few, many or a class for expanded clones.

TGTGCCAGCAGCTTAAGCCGGGACAGGGTCGAAGCTTTCTTT	CASSLSRDRVEAFF	TRBJ1-1	-	TRBV7-2	TRBD1
TGTGCCAGCAGCTTGGCGACAGGAGATGAGCAGTTCTTC	CASSLATGDEQFF	TRBJ2-1	few	TRBV5-6	-
TGTGCCAGCAGTTCAGAGAAAAATACGCAGTATTTT	CASSSEKNTQYF	TRBJ2-3	-	TRBV3-1	-
TGTGCCAGCAGCTTAAGTCTAGCTGCATCCAATGAGCAGTTCTTC	CASSLSLAASNEQFF	TRBJ2-1	-	TRBV7-2	-
TGCAGTGCTAGAGTTTGGGGGAACACTGAAGCTTTCTTT	CSARVWGNTEAFF	TRBJ1-1	many	TRBV20-1	-
TGTGCCAGCAGTTTGGGACTTCCCGGGCATGAGCAGTTCTTC	CASSLGLPGHEQFF	TRBJ2-1	-	TRBV27	-
TGCAGTGCTAGAGATCTGAGGGATACCTATGGCTACACCTTC	CSARDLRDTYGYTF	TRBJ1-2	few	TRBV20-1	-
TGTGCCAGCAGTTTACGAATTATGGTTCGGGAGCAGTACTTC	CASSLRIMVREQYF	TRBJ2-7	few	TRBV12-3/TRBV12-4	-
TGTGCCAGCAGCCCCCACGGGGAGGGGACTAGCGGGAGGCCGGTCGGGGAGCAGTTCTTC	CASSPHGEGTSGRPVGEQFF	TRBJ2-1	-	TRBV5-4	TRBD2
TGTGCCAGCTCACCCGACCAGCGCCCCTACGAGCAGTACTTC	CASSPDQRPYEQYF	TRBJ2-7	-	TRBV18	-
TGCAGTGCTAGAGATACGGAGGGGTCCCCCTACGAGCAGTACTTC	CSARDTEGSPYEQYF	TRBJ2-7	-	TRBV20-1	-
TGTGCCAGCAGGCGACCCCTTAATGAGCAGTTCTTC	CASRRPLNEQFF	TRBJ2-1	-	TRBV12-3/TRBV12-4	-
TGTGCCAGCAGCTTTGAAAAGACCCAGTACTTC	CASSFEKTQYF	TRBJ2-5	-	TRBV7-6	-
TGCGCCAGCAGCTCTCTGGCCTCAATGGGGACAGCCAACTCCTACGAGCAGTACTTC	CASSSLASMGTANSYEQYF	TRBJ2-7	few	TRBV5-1	TRBD1
TGTGCCAGCAGTTACTCCCACAGGGAGGGTGGCTACACCTTC	CASSYSHREGGYTF	TRBJ1-2	once	TRBV6-5	-
TGCGCCAGCAGCTCCGGACTAGCGGGTTACACAGATACGCAGTATTTT	CASSSGLAGYTDTQYF	TRBJ2-3	many	TRBV5-1	TRBD2
TGTGCCAGTAGACGGACTAGCGGAGAAGCCTACGAGCAGTACTTC	CASRRTSGEAYEQYF	TRBJ2-7	once	TRBV19	TRBD2
TGTGCCAGCAGCTCTACAGGGATGGCTGAAGCTTTCTTT	CASSSTGMAEAFF	TRBJ1-1	few	TRBV5-5	-
TGTGCCAGCAGCGGACTCACAGGGGGCGGTGACATTCAGTACTTC	CASSGLTGGGDIQYF	TRBJ2-4	-	TRBV9	TRBD1
TGTGCCTGGAAATTGGGGACCTCTGGGGCCAACGTCCTGACTTTC	CAWKLGTSGANVLTF	TRBJ2-6	-	TRBV30	-
TGTGCCAGCAGTTCGGGACAGGGGTTCTATGGCTACACCTTC	CASSSGQGFYGYTF	TRBJ1-2	-	TRBV12-3/TRBV12-4	TRBD1
TGTGCCAGCAGCCACGTCCCGGGACTAACAGATACGCAGTATTTT	CASSHVPGLTDTQYF	TRBJ2-3	few	TRBV14	TRBD2
TGTGCCAGCAGCCAAGGGAGTGAGCAGTTCTTC	CASSQGSEQFF	TRBJ2-1	few	TRBV6-5	-
TGTGCCAGCAGTGAATGGGGACAGGGGATAGCCAAAAACATTCAGTACTTC	CASSEWGQGIAKNIQYF	TRBJ2-4	few	TRBV2	TRBD1
TGTGCCAGCAGTTACGGGGCCCCATCCTACGAGCAGTACTTC	CASSYGAPSYEQYF	TRBJ2-7	few	TRBV6-6	-
TGTGCCAGCAGCCCCCGGTGGCCCTCAGTCAATATTAATGAGCAGTTCTTC	CASSPRWPSVNINEQFF	TRBJ2-1	few	TRBV7-6	-
TGTGCCAGCGGACTCGGGGCTTTATACGAGCAGTACTTC	CASGLGALYEQYF	TRBJ2-7	-	TRBV7-9	-
TGTGCCAGCAGCCAAGAAGCAGGGGCGGGCAATCAGCCCCAGCATTTT	CASSQEAGAGNQPQHF	TRBJ1-5	-	TRBV4-2	-
TGTGCCAGCACACTAGCGGGGTTCTCCTACGAGCAGTACTTC	CASTLAGFSYEQYF	TRBJ2-7	-	TRBV25-1	TRBD2
TGTGCCACCAGTGACCGGGACATTAACTATGGCTACACCTTC	CATSDRDINYGYTF	TRBJ1-2	few	TRBV24-1	-
TGTGCCAGCAGTTATTGGGGCGGGATCACAGATACGCAGTATTTT	CASSYWGGITDTQYF	TRBJ2-3	-	TRBV27	-
TGTGCCAGCAGCCAATGGACGGAGAATGAGCAGTTCTTC	CASSQWTENEQFF	TRBJ2-1	few	TRBV16	-
TGTGCCAGCAGTTACTCGGTCAGGGTAGTCGATGAGCAGTTCTTC	CASSYSVRVVDEQFF	TRBJ2-1	-	TRBV6-2/TRBV6-3	-
TGTGCCAGCAGCTTTAGGACCGGGACAAGGAACACTGAAGCTTTCTTT	CASSFRTGTRNTEAFF	TRBJ1-1	few	TRBV7-6	-
TGCAGTGCAGAGGACAGGGGGAATCAAGAGACCCAGTACTTC	CSAEDRGNQETQYF	TRBJ2-5	-	TRBV20-1	TRBD1
TGTGCCAGCAGTTTGGGATCTGGCAGGCTCTACAATGAGCAGTTCTTC	CASSLGSGRLYNEQFF	TRBJ2-1	-	TRBV27	-
TGTGCCTGGAGCGACGGGATTGCCGGGTACGAGCAGTACTTC	CAWSDGIAGYEQYF	TRBJ2-7	few	TRBV30	-
TGCAGCGTTGAAGGCCCCTCGAGCTCCTACAATGAGCAGTTCTTC	CSVEGPSSSYNEQFF	TRBJ2-1	-	TRBV29-1	-
TGCAGTGCCGCTAACACAGGGGGCTCTGGAGATACGCAGTATTTT	CSAANTGGSGDTQYF	TRBJ2-3	many	TRBV20-1	TRBD1
TGTGCCAGCAGCGCACGACAGATCCCCTCCAATCAGCCCCAGCATTTT	CASSARQIPSNQPQHF	TRBJ1-5	-	TRBV7-8	-
TGTGCCATCAACCAGGGGGTTACTAACTATGGCTACACCTTC	CAINQGVTNYGYTF	TRBJ1-2	-	TRBV10-3	TRBD1
TGTGCCAGCAGGGCGGGGTTACAAGAGACCCAGTACTTC	CASRAGLQETQYF	TRBJ2-5	few	TRBV7-2	-
TGTGCCAGCAGCCCTAGTCCCCCGACAGGGTCTAGCTCCTACGAGCAGTACTTC	CASSPSPPTGSSSYEQYF	TRBJ2-7	few	TRBV6-5	TRBD1
TGTGCCAGCTCACCAGCAGAGGCCTACGAGCAGTACTTC	CASSPAEAYEQYF	TRBJ2-7	few	TRBV18	-
TGTGCCTGGAGCGTTAACAGGGGAACTGAAGCTTTCTTT	CAWSVNRGTEAFF	TRBJ1-1	many	TRBV30	TRBD1
TGTGCCAGCAGTTACAACAGGGAGTTAGGCGAGCAGTACTTC	CASSYNRELGEQYF	TRBJ2-7	-	TRBV6-5	-
TGTGCCAGCAGCTTAGATATGGCGAGCTCCTACAATGAGCAGTTCTTC	CASSLDMASSYNEQFF	TRBJ2-1	-	TRBV11-3	-
TGTGCCAGCAGCTTAGATGGCGCGAACACTGAAGCTTTCTTT	CASSLDGANTEAFF	TRBJ1-1	-	TRBV7-9	-